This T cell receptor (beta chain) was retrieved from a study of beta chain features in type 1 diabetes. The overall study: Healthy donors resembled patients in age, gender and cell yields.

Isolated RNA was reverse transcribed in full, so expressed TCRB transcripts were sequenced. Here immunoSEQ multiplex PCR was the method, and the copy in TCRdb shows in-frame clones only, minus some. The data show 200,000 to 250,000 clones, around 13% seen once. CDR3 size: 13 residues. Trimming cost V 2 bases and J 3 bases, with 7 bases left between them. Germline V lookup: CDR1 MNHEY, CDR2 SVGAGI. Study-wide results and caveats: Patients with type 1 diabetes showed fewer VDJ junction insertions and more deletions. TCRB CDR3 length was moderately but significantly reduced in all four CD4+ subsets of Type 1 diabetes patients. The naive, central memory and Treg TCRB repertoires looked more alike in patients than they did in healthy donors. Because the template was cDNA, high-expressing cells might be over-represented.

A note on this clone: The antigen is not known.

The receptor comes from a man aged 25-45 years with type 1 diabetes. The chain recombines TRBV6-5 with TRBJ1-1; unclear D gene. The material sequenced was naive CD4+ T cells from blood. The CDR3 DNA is TGTGCCAGCAGTTACATGGGCGACACTGAAGCTTTCTTT. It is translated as CASSYMGDTEAFF.